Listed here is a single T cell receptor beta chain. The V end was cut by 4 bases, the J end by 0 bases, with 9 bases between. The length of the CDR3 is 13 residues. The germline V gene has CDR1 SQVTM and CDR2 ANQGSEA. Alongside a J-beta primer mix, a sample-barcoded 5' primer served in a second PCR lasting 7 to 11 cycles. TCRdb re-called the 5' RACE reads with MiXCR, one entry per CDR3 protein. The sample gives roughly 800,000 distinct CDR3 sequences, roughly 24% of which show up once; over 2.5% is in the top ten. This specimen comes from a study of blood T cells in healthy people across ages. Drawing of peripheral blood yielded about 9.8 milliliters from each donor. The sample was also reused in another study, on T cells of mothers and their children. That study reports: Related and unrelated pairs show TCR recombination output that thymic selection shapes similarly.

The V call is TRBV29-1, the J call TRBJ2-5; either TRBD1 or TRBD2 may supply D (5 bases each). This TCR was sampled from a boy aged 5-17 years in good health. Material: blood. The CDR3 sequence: CSVAWGYQETQYF. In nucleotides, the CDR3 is TGCAGCGTTGCCTGGGGGTACCAAGAGACCCAGTACTTC. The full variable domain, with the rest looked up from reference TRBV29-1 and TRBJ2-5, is SAVISQKPSRDICQRGTSLTIQCQVDSQVTMMFWYRQQPGQSLTLIATANQGSEATYESGFVIDKFPISRPNLTFSTLTVSNMSPEDSSIYLCSVAWGYQETQYFGPGTRLLVL.